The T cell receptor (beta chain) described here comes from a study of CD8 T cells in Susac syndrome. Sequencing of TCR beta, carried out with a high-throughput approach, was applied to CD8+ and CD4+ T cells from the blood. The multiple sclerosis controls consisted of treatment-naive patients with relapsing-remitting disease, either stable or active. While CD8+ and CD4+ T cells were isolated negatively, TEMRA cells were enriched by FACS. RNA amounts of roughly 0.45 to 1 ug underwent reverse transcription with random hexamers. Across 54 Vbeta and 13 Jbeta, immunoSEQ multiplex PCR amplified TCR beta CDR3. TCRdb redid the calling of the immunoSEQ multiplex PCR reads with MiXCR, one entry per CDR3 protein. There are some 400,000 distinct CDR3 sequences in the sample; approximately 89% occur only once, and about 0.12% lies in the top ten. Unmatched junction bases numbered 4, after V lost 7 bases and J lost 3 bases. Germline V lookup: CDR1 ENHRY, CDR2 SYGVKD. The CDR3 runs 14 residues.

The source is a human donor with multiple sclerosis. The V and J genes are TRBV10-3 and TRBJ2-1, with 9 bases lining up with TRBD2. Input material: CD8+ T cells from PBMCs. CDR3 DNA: TGTGCCATCACGATAGCGGGAGACTACAATGAGCAGTTCTTC. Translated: CAITIAGDYNEQFF.